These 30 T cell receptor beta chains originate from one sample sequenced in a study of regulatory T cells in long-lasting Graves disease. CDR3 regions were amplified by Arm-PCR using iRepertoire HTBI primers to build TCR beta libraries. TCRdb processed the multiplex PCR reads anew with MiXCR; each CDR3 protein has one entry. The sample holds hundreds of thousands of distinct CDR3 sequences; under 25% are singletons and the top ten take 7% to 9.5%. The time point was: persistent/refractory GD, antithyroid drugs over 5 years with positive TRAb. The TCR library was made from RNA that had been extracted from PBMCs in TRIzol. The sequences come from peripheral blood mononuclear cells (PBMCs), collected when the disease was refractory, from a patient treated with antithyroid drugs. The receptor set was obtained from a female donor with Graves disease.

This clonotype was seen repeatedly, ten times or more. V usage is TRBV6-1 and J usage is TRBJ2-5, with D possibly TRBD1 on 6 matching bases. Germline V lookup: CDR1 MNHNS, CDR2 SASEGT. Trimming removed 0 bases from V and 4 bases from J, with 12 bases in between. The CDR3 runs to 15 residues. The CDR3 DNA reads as TGTGCCAGCAGTGAAGCGCCAACAGGGCCAGAGACCCAGTACTTC. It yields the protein CASSEAPTGPETQYF.

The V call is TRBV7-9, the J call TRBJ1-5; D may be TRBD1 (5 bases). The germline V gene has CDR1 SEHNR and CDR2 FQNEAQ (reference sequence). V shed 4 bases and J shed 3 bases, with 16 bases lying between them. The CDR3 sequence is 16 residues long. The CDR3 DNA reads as TGTGCCAGCAGCTCCAACCGGGACGGTTCCAATCAGCCCCAGCATTTT. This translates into CASSSNRDGSNQPQHF. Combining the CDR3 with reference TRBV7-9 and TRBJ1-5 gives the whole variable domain DTGVSQNPRHKITKRGQNVTFRCDPISEHNRLYWYRQTLGQGPEFLTYFQNEAQLEKSRLLSDRFSAERPKGSFSTLEIQRTEQGDSAMYLCASSSNRDGSNQPQHFGDGTRLSIL.

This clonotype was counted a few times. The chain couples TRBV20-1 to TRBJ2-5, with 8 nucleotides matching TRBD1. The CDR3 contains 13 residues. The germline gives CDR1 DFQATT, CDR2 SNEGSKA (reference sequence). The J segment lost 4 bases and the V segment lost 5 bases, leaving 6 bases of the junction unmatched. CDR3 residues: CSALTGGIETQYF. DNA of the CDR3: TGCAGTGCTCTTACAGGGGGTATAGAGACCCAGTACTTC.

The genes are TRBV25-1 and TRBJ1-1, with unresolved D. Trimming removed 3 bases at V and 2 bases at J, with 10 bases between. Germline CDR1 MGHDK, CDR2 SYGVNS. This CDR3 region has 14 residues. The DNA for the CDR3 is TGTGCCAGCAGTGACCCAACAGCCAACACTGAAGCTTTCTTT. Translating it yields CASSDPTANTEAFF.

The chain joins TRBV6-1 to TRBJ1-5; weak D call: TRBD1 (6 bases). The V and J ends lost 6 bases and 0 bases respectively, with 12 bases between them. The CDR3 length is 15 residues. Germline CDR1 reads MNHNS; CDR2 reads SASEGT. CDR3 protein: CASRDSRYSNQPQHF. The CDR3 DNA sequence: TGTGCCAGCAGGGACAGCCGCTATAGCAATCAGCCCCAGCATTTT.

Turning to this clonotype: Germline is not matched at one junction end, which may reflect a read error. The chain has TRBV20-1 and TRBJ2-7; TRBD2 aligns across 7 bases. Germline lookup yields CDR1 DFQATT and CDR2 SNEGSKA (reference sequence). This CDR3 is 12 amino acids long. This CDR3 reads CSARGPAGSLDF. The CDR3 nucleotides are TGCAGTGCTAGAGGCCCAGCGGGGAGCTTGGACTTC.

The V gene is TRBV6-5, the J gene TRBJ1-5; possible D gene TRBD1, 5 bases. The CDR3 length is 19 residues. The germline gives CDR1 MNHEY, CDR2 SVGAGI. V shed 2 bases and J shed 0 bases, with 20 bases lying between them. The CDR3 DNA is TGTGCCAGCAGTTACAGGGCAGGGATTATCCCCTATAGCAATCAGCCCCAGCATTTT. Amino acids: CASSYRAGIIPYSNQPQHF.

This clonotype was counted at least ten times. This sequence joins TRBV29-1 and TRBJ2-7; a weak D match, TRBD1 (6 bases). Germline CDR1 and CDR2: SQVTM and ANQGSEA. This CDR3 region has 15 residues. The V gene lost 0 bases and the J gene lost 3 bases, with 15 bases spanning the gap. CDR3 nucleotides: TGCAGCGTTGAAGATACAGGGAAGGCGGGCTACGAGCAGTACTTC. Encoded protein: CSVEDTGKAGYEQYF.

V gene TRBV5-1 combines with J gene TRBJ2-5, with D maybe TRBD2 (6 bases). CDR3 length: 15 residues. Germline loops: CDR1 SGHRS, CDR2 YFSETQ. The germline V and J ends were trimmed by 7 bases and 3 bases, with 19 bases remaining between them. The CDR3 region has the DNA TGCGCCAGCGCGTCCGGCCCGGGACTTGAAGAGACCCAGTACTTC. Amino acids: CASASGPGLEETQYF.

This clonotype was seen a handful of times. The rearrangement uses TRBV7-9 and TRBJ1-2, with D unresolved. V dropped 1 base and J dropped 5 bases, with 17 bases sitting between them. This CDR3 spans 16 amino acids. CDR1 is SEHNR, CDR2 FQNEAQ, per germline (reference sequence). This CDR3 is CASSLDGIGALYGYTF. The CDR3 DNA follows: TGTGCCAGCAGCTTAGATGGGATTGGAGCTTTATATGGCTACACCTTC. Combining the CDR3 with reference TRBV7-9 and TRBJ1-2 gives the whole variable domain DTGVSQNPRHKITKRGQNVTFRCDPISEHNRLYWYRQTLGQGPEFLTYFQNEAQLEKSRLLSDRFSAERPKGSFSTLEIQRTEQGDSAMYLCASSLDGIGALYGYTFGSGTRLTVV.

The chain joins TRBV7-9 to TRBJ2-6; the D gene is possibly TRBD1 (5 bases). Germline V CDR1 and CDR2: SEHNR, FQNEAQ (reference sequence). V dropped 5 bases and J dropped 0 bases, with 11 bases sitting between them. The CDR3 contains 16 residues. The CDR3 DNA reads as TGTGCCAGCAGCCTCCCAGGGTTCTCTGGGGCCAACGTCCTGACTTTC. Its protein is CASSLPGFSGANVLTF.

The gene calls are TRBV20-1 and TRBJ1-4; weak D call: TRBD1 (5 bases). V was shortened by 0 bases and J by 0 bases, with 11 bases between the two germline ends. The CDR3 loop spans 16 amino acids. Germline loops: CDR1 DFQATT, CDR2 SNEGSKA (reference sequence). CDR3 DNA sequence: TGCAGTGCTAGAGACCCCAGACAGTCAACTAATGAAAAACTGTTTTTT. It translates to CSARDPRQSTNEKLFF.

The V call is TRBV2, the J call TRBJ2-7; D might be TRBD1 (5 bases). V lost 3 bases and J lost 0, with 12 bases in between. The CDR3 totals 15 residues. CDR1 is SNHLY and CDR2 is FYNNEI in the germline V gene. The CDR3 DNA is TGTGCCAGCAGTGAGGAAGGACAAATCTCCTACGAGCAGTACTTC. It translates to CASSEEGQISYEQYF. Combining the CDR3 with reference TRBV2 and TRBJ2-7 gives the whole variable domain EPEVTQTPSHQVTQMGQEVILRCVPISNHLYFYWYRQILGQKVEFLVSFYNNEISEKSEIFDDQFSVERPDGSNFTLKIRSTKLEDSAMYFCASSEEGQISYEQYFGPGTRLTVT.

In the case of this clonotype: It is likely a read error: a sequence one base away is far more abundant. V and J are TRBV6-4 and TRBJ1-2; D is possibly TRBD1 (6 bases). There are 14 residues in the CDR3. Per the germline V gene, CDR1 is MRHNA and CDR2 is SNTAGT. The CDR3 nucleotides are TGTGCCAGCAGTTTAGGACAGCGGAACTATGGCCACACCTTC. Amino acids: CASSLGQRNYGHTF.

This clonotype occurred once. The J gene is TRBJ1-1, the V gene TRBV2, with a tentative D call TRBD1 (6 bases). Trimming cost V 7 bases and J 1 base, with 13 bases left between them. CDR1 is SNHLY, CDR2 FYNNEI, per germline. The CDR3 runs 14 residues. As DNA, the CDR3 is TGTGCCAGCAATTGGGGGCTGAGGAACACTGAAGCTTTCTTT. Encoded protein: CASNWGLRNTEAFF.

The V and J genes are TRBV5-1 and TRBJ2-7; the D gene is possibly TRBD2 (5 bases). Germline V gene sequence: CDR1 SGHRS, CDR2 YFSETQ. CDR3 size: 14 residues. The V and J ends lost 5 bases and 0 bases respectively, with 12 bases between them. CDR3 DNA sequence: TGCGCCAGCAGACCCGGGATGGTCTCCTACGAGCAGTACTTC. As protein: CASRPGMVSYEQYF.

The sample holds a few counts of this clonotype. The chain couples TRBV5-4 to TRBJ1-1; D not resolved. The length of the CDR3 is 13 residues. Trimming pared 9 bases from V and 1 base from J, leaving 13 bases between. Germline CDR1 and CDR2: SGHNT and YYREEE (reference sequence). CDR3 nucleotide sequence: TGTGCCACCCTCGATAGTAAGAACACTGAAGCTTTCTTT. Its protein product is CATLDSKNTEAFF. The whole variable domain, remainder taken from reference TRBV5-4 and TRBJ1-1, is ETGVTQSPTHLIKTRGQQVTLRCSSQSGHNTVSWYQQALGQGPQFIFQYYREEENGRGNFPPRFSGLQFPNYSSELNVNALELDDSALYLCATLDSKNTEAFFGQGTRLTVV.

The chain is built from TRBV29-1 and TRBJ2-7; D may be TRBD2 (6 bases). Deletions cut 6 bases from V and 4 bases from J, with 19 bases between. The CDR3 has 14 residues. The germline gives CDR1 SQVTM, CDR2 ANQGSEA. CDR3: CSVGGTLMQYEQYF. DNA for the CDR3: TGCAGCGTCGGCGGGACTCTAATGCAGTACGAGCAGTACTTC.

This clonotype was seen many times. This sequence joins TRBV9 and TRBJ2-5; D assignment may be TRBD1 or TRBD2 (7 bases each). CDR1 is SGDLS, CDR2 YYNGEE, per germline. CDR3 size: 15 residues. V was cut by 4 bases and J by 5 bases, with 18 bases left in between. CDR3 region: CASSHRGGVSETQYF. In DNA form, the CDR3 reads TGTGCCAGCAGCCACAGGGGAGGGGTCAGTGAGACCCAGTACTTC.

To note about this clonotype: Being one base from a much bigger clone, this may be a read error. Written as DNA, the CDR3 is TGTGCCAGCAGTCACCGACAGGGGGTGACTGAAGCTTTCTTT. It specifies CASSHRQGVTEAFF. V and J are TRBV12-3 or TRBV12-4 and TRBJ1-1, with 9 positions matching TRBD1. CDR3 size: 14 residues. With 5 bases clipped from V and 5 bases from J, the junction kept 6 bases outside the gene matches.

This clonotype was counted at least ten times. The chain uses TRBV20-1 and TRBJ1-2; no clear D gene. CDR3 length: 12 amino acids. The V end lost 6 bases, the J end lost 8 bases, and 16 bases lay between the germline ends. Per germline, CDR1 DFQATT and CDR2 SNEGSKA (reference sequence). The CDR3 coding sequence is TGCAGTGCCCTCGGAGGGTCGGACGGCTACACCTTC. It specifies CSALGGSDGYTF.

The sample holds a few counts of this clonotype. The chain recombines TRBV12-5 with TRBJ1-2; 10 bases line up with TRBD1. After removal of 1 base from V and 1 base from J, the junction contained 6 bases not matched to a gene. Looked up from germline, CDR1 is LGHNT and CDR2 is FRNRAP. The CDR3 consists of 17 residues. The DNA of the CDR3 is TGTGCTAGTGGTTTGGGACAGGGGGCCCCGCTTAACTATGGCTACACCTTC. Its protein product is CASGLGQGAPLNYGYTF.

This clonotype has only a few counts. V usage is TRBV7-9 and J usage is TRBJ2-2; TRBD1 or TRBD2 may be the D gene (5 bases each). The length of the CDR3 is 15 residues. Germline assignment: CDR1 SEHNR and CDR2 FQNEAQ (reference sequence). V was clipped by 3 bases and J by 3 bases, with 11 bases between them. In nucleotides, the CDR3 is TGTGCCAGCAGCTTTTTGGGGGATGACACCGGGGAGCTGTTTTTT. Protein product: CASSFLGDDTGELFF.

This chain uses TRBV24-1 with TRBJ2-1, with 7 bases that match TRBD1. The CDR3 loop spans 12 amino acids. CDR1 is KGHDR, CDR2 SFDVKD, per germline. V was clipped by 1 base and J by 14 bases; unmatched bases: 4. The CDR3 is CATSDFGQVEFF. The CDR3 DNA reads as TGTGCCACCAGTGATTTCGGACAGGTGGAGTTCTTC.

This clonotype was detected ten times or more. CDR3 region: CASSWIGMNYGYTF. CDR3 bases: TGTGCCAGCAGTTGGATAGGAATGAACTATGGCTACACCTTC. The rearrangement joins TRBV28 to TRBJ1-2; D gene uncertain. CDR1 and CDR2 from the germline V gene are MDHEN and SYDVKM. The CDR3 has 14 amino acids. Trimming took 4 bases from V and 2 from J, leaving 11 bases between them.

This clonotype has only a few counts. In nucleotides, the CDR3 is TGTGCCAGCAGTGAGGGACTAGCTAGGGGTGAGACCCAGTACTTC. This gives the protein CASSEGLARGETQYF. The chain is built from TRBV27 and TRBJ2-5; 9 bases line up with TRBD2. The length of the CDR3 is 15 residues. The V segment lost 5 bases and the J segment 5 bases; nucleotides outside the gene matches: 9. Germline values: CDR1 MNHEY, CDR2 SMNVEV (reference sequence).

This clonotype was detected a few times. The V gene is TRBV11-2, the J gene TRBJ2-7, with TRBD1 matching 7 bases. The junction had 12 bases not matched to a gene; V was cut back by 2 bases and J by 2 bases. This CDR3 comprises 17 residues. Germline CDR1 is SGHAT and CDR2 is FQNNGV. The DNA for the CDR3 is TGTGCCAGCAGCTTAACTGTCGGACAGGAGGCTACCTACGAGCAGTACTTC. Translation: CASSLTVGQEATYEQYF.

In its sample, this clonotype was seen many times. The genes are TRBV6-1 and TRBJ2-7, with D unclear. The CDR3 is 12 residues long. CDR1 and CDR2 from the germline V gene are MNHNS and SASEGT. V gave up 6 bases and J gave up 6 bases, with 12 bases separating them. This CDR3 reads CASSLDHREQYF. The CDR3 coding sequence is TGTGCCAGCAGCTTGGACCACCGCGAGCAGTACTTC.

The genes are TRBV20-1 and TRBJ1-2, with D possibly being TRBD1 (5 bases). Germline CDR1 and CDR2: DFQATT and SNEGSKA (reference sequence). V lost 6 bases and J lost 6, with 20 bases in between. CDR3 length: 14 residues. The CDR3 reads CSAEGHLAWDGYTF. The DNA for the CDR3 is TGCAGTGCCGAAGGACACTTAGCCTGGGATGGCTACACCTTC.

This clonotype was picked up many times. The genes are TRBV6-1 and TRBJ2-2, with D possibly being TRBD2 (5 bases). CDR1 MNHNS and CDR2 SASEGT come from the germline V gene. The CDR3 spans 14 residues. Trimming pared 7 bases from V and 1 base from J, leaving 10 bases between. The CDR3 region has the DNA TGTGCCAGCAAGCGTGGACTGAACACCGGGGAGCTGTTTTTT. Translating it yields CASKRGLNTGELFF.